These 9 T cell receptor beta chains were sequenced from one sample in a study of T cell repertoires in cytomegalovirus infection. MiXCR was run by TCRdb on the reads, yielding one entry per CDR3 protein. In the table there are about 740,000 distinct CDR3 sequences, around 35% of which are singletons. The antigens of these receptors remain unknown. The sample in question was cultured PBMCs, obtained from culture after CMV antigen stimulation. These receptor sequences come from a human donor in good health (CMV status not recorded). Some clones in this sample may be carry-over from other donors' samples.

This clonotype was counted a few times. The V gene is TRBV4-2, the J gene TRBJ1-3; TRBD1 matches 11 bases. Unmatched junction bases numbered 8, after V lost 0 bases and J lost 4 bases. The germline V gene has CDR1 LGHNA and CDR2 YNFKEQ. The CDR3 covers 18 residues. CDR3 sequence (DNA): TGTGCCAGCAGCCAAGATCTTATGGACAGGGGGCTCGGAAACACCATATATTTT. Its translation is CASSQDLMDRGLGNTIYF.

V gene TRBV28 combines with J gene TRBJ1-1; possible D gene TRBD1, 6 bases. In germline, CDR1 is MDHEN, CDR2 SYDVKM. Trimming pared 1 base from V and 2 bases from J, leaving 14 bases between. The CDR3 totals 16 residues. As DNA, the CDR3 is TGTGCCAGCAGTTTATTCCTAGGGGGTTCAAACACTGAAGCTTTCTTT. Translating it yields CASSLFLGGSNTEAFF.

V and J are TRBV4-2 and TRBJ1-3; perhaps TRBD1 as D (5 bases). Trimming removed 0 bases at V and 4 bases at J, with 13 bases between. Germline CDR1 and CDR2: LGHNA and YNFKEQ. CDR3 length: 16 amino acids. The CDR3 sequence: CASSQDIGGFGNTIYF. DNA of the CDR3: TGTGCCAGCAGCCAAGATATCGGGGGATTCGGAAACACCATATATTTT.

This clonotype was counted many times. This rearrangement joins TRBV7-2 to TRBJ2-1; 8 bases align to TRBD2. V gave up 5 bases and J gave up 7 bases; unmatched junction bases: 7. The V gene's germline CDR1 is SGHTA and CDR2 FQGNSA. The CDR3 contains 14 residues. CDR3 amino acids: CASSTGLAGNEQFF. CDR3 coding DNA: TGTGCCAGCAGCACCGGACTAGCAGGTAATGAGCAGTTCTTC.

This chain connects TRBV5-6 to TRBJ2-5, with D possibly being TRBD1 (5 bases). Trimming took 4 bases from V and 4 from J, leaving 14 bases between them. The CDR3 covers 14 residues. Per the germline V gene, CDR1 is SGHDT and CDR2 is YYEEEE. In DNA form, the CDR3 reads TGTGCCAGCAGCCGGACACTCGGGCGAGAGACCCAGTACTTC. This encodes CASSRTLGRETQYF.

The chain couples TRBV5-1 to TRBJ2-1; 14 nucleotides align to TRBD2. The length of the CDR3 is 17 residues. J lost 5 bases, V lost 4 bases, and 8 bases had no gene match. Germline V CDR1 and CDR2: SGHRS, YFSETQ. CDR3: CASSPYGGLAGDNEQFF. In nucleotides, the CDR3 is TGCGCCAGCAGCCCCTATGGGGGACTAGCGGGAGACAATGAGCAGTTCTTC.

CDR3 in amino acids: CASSLESGANVLTF. DNA for the CDR3: TGTGCCAGCAGTTTGGAGTCTGGGGCCAACGTCCTGACTTTC. The gene calls are TRBV2 and TRBJ2-6, with no clear D. Trimming pared 5 bases from V and 1 base from J, leaving 6 bases between. The germline V gene has CDR1 SNHLY and CDR2 FYNNEI. CDR3 length equals 14 residues.

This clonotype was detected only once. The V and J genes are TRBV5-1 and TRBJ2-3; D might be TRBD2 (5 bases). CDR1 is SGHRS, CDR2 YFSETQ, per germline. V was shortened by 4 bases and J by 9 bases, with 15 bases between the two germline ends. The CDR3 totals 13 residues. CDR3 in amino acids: CASSLGAATTQYF. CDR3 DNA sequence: TGCGCCAGCAGCCTAGGAGCGGCGACAACGCAGTATTTT.

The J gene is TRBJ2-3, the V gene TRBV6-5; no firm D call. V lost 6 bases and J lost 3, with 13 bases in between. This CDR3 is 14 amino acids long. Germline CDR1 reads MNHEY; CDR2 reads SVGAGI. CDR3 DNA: TGTGCCAGCAGCTCAATGCTGGGGACAGATACGCAGTATTTT. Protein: CASSSMLGTDTQYF.